Listed below are T cell receptor beta chains from one sample, sequenced in a study of T-cell reconstitution after alpha-beta-depleted transplantation in children. From the PCR reads, TCRdb called clonotypes with MiXCR, one entry per CDR3 protein. The sample holds some 600,000 distinct CDR3 sequences, approximately 17% seen once. The input for sequencing was PBMCs from the stem cell graft donor, taken from the stem cell graft. These receptors were obtained from a human donor who donated a stem cell graft to a child with acute myeloid leukemia. CDR3s leave out the opening cysteine and the closing phenylalanine or tryptophan. Only part of the rows carry a size: once, few, many, or a class if the clone is expanded.

abundance | j_gene | v_gene | CDR3aa
NA | TRBJ2-7 | TRBV5-1 | ASSSSGTGHSYEQY
NA | TRBJ2-2 | TRBV5-1 | ASQYANTGELF
NA | TRBJ2-3 | TRBV12-5 | ASGSGQPGTDTQY
few | TRBJ2-2 | TRBV11-2 | ASSLGFRGSVRTGELF
NA | TRBJ2-1 | TRBV12-3/TRBV12-4 | ASSAILAGGPHNEQF
few | TRBJ2-7 | TRBV29-1 | SVLGTGSYEQY
few | TRBJ2-1 | TRBV15 | ATSRVSSYNEQF
many | TRBJ1-1 | TRBV20-1 | SARQPGLNTEAF
few | TRBJ1-1 | TRBV4-2 | ASSQMNRDTEAF
NA | TRBJ2-3 | TRBV7-6 | ASSLGESRLPSTDTQY
many | TRBJ2-1 | TRBV5-1 | ASSLGGGTSYNEQF
many | TRBJ2-1 | TRBV25-1 | ASGDRGFNEQF
few | TRBJ1-1 | TRBV24-1 | ATPGTDTEAF
few | TRBJ1-2 | TRBV7-9 | ASSPPADSFYGYT
few | TRBJ2-6 | TRBV29-1 | SVEQYTFSGANVLT
many | TRBJ2-1 | TRBV29-1 | SVGSPGDNEQF
many | TRBJ2-7 | TRBV20-1 | SARSQGHGYEQY
NA | TRBJ2-5 | TRBV6-5 | ASSSARTDQETQY
NA | TRBJ1-2 | TRBV15 | ATSRGGSPNYGYT
many | TRBJ1-5 | TRBV27 | ASSLWGQFTVGLFTSNQPQH
NA | TRBJ2-1 | TRBV7-3 | ASSLAGVYYNEQF
many | TRBJ2-3 | TRBV20-1 | GIQGAEASTDTQY
few | TRBJ2-1 | TRBV29-1 | SVKVTGGRGNEQF
many | TRBJ1-4 | TRBV20-1 | SARRQGTQANEKLF
many | TRBJ2-1 | TRBV20-1 | SARVAAFGDEQF
many | TRBJ1-6 | TRBV20-1 | SARWGGYNSPLH
NA | TRBJ1-2 | TRBV7-2 | ASSSGHLYGDT
few | TRBJ1-6 | TRBV5-1 | ASSLAAGTGTSPLH
many | TRBJ2-1 | TRBV10-3 | AISEERSPYNEQF
NA | TRBJ1-6 | TRBV12-3/TRBV12-4 | ASTRQGIGNSPLH
few | TRBJ2-3 | TRBV5-6 | ASSLGGGLYTDTQY
many | TRBJ2-6 | TRBV20-1 | SARRDSGANVLT
few | TRBJ2-7 | TRBV20-1 | SARAWESPRYEQY
NA | TRBJ2-2 | TRBV10-3 | AIMSGKNTGELF
few | TRBJ2-1 | TRBV6-1 | ASTRSGGLDEQF
NA | TRBJ2-5 | TRBV6-5 | ASSSRDRGLETQY
few | TRBJ1-1 | TRBV6-1 | ASRHRGRNSEAF
few | TRBJ1-5 | TRBV6-1 | ASRNTGRSNQPQH
many | TRBJ1-5 | TRBV20-1 | SAGDGNSNQPQH
many | TRBJ2-1 | TRBV5-1 | ASSLGDRGGEQF
many | TRBJ2-5 | TRBV11-2 | ASSSGGTQY
few | TRBJ2-1 | TRBV7-2 | ASIKVVGGYNEQF
NA | TRBJ2-7 | TRBV6-1 | ASSTDRDRAKSYEQY
few | TRBJ2-1 | TRBV5-1 | ASSFRTEQF